The entry that follows covers one T cell receptor (beta chain) sequence. As yet, its antigen is unknown. At study entry, adolescents had tuberculin skin tests and IGRA screening. The junction had 7 bases not matched to a gene; V was cut back by 5 bases and J by 3 bases. The CDR3 is 15 amino acids. CDR1 is MNHNY, CDR2 SVGAGI, per germline (reference sequence). This specimen comes from a study of T cells in tuberculosis. Study-wide findings and caveats: Cases with active tuberculosis were adults, while controls were adolescents.

Data came from immunoSEQ multiplex PCR; TCRdb stores just in-frame clones and leaves some out. The data contain about 25,000 clones, about 95% of them seen just once; the ten biggest clones take up almost 9.5%. The sequence derives from a donor aged 10-30 years with latent tuberculosis or without tuberculosis infection. The chain is built from TRBV6-6 and TRBJ1-5; 7 bases agree with TRBD1. Sequenced input: PBMCs. The CDR3 DNA follows: TGTGCCAGCAGTCGAGGACAGGCCGACAATCAGCCCCAGCATTTT. Translated, it gives CASSRGQADNQPQHF.